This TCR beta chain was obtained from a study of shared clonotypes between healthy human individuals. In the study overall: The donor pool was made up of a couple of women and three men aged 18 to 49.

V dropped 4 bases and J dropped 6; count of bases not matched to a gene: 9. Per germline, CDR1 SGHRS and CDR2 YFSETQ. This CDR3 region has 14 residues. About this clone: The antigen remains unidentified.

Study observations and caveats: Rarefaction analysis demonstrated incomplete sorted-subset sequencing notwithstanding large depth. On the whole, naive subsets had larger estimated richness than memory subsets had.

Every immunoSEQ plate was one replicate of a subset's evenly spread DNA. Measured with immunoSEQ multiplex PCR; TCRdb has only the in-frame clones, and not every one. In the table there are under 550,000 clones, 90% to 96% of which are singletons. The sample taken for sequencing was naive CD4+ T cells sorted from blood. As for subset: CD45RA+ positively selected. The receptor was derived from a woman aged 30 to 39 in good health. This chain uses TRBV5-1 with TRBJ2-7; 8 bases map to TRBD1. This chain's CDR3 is CASSRGQGAFEQYF. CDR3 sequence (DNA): TGCGCCAGCAGCCGTGGCCAGGGGGCGTTCGAGCAGTACTTC.